These 5 T cell receptor beta chains came from one sample sequenced in a study of technical replicates of blood from several donors. The method was immunoSEQ multiplex PCR; TCRdb's version includes in-frame clones alone and lacks a portion of them. The table has 45,000 to 65,000 clones, 94% seen once. Sequenced: T cells isolated from PBMCs. The receptors here all came from a human donor in good health.

This chain uses TRBV5-1 with TRBJ2-1, with TRBD1 matching 8 bases. V dropped 4 bases and J dropped 1; count of bases not matched to a gene: 10. Germline V gives CDR1 SGHRS, CDR2 YFSETQ. The CDR3 spans 17 residues. The CDR3 bases are TGCGCCAGCAGCCTCGGACTGACAGGGGTATCCTACAATGAGCAGTTCTTC. Protein product: CASSLGLTGVSYNEQFF.

V gene TRBV5-1 combines with J gene TRBJ2-5; D not resolved. Germline V gives CDR1 SGHRS, CDR2 YFSETQ. The CDR3 consists of 13 residues. V was clipped by 0 bases and J by 3 bases, with 6 bases between them. This chain's CDR3 is CASSLVPEETQYF. In DNA, the CDR3 is TGCGCCAGCAGCTTGGTTCCTGAAGAGACCCAGTACTTC.

This clone was detected only once. This rearrangement joins TRBV10-3 to TRBJ2-1; 11 bases line up with TRBD2. Per germline, CDR1 ENHRY and CDR2 SYGVKD. With 6 bases clipped from V and 9 bases from J, the junction kept 10 bases outside the gene matches. This CDR3 has 15 residues. Written as DNA, the CDR3 is TGTGCCATCAGCCAAACGACTAGCGGGGTGTTTGAGCAGTTCTTC. Protein product: CAISQTTSGVFEQFF.

The chain combines TRBV7-9 with TRBJ2-3; 7 nucleotides align to TRBD1. Trimming took 5 bases from V and 11 from J; bases not matched to a gene: 19. The CDR3 consists of 16 residues. From germline, CDR1 is SEHNR and CDR2 FQNEAQ (reference sequence). The CDR3 sequence is CASSHDMTGPLARQYF. In DNA form, the CDR3 reads TGTGCCAGCAGCCACGATATGACAGGGCCCCTTGCACGGCAGTATTTT. The full variable domain, in which reference TRBV7-9 and TRBJ2-3 provide the parts outside the CDR3, is DTGVSQNPRHKITKRGQNVTFRCDPISEHNRLYWYRQTLGQGPEFLTYFQNEAQLEKSRLLSDRFSAERPKGSFSTLEIQRTEQGDSAMYLCASSHDMTGPLARQYFGPGTRLTVL.

The DNA of the CDR3 is TGTGCCAGCAGTTTATCGGCGGGAGGGACGGGCGGGGAGCTGTTTTTT. Translated: CASSLSAGGTGGELFF. The rearrangement uses TRBV28 and TRBJ2-2, with TRBD2 identical over 9 bases. Germline loops: CDR1 MDHEN, CDR2 SYDVKM. The junction had 7 bases not matched to a gene; V was cut back by 1 base and J by 7 bases. This CDR3 has 16 amino acids.